This entry concerns a single T cell receptor (beta chain). Antigen unknown. This sample was included in a study of beta chain features in type 1 diabetes. Whole-study context: Patients were similar to healthy donors in age and gender (as well as in cell yields). Study-wide results and limits: A moderate, significant TCRB CDR3 shortening appeared in type 1 diabetes across four CD4+ subsets.

Germline V CDR1 and CDR2: LGHNA, YSLEER. The CDR3 consists of 17 residues. V shed 4 bases and J 9 bases; nucleotides not matched to a gene: 16. Reverse transcription of all isolated RNA meant that expressed TCRB transcripts were sequenced. Regulatory, naive and central memory T cell samples averaged approximately 3.8 million reads. Some clones are missing from TCRdb's copy, which holds only in-frame ones; the method was immunoSEQ multiplex PCR. The repertoire holds roughly 160,000 clones, with 6.5% to 9.5% as singletons. Heparinised blood was drawn once per donor, averaging roughly 120 mL. The specimen was central memory CD4+ T cells from blood. The receptor was derived from a woman aged 40 to 49 with type 1 diabetes. This chain connects TRBV4-3 to TRBJ2-1; 9 bases align to TRBD2. CDR3 in amino acids: CASSRDGFSGGGSEQFF. The CDR3 DNA reads as TGCGCCAGCAGCCGGGACGGATTTAGCGGGGGCGGGAGTGAGCAGTTCTTC.